Given below is one T cell receptor beta chain in context. No cognate antigen has been identified for it. No base quality information exists; no much larger clone differs at one position. These data belong to a study of shared clonotypes between healthy human individuals (TCRdb year 2020). Regarding the complete study: The cohort comprised a couple of women and a few men aged 18 to 49 years. To estimate repertoire size and how much clonotype sharing occurs between individuals, the study deeply sequenced the blood TCR repertoires of five healthy adults. Libraries were prepared and TCR repertoires were sequenced by different laboratories using diverse techniques, in order to increase sequencing depth and limit assay-specific biases. Between about 0.85 and 9.5 billion PBMCs per donor were obtained by leukapheresis. For each donor, CD4 naive and CD4 memory were each run on three plates, CD8 naive on two plates, and CD8 memory on one plate.

TCR CDR3 regions were amplified from genomic DNA by multiplex PCR using the deep immunoSEQ assay. Extracted genomic DNA from each cell subset was spread evenly across all wells of several immunoSEQ 96-well plates, with each plate serving as a replicate. For sorted subsets, roughly 190 ng of genomic DNA, equivalent to 25,000 to 35,000 T cell genomes, went into each replicate PCR. Purified libraries were measured with a Qubit 3.0 fluorometer, size-checked on a Bioanalyzer 2100, and measured again with the KAPA Library Quantification kit. Every immunoSEQ 96-well plate was sequenced on a separate single-read 150-cycle Illumina NextSeq 550 flow cell. The original pipeline was this. Because the immunoSEQ output held only junctional sequences and lacked quality scores, the filtering could not match the filtering applied to full-length reads. Sequences were annotated with PyIR, a Python wrapper for IgBLAST v1.9, using IMGT germline references to assign V/J genes and CDR3. Any read was removed if the V/J assignment was weak (E-value above 1e-6), the CDR3 was missing, or the read contained stop codons, out-of-frame junctions, or ambiguous translated residues. V3J clonotypes were defined by identical inferred V gene, J gene, and CDR3 amino acid sequence. Percentage overlap between repertoires was computed as shared unique clonotypes divided by the size of the smaller repertoire. Richness of each repertoire was evaluated using RTK rarefaction, the Chao1 estimator, and Recon v2.1 estimates of unobserved clonotypes. Generation probabilities for all TCRbeta clonotypes obtained by the gDNA method from a handful of donors were computed using OLGA. TCRdb holds this immuneACCESS table with in-frame rearrangements only. Some clones are missing; in checked studies, unresolved V genes explain under half, and the rest has no known cause. D and trimming were read from the DNA, whereas the V and J calls and clone size are those reported in that table. Recorded for this sample are 1,400,000 or so clones; about 98.5% of them occurred a single time. The ten most abundant clones make up approximately 0.38% of the sample.

Healthy HIV-negative adults with no recently reported acute infections or vaccinations were included as donors. Every donor was a Caucasian adult living in Nashville, Tennessee, USA. CD4+ T cells were enriched by magnetic negative selection; naive cells were then positively selected on CD45RA, and the negative fraction formed the memory subset. After blood collection by leukapheresis, PBMCs were isolated using Ficoll-Histopaque density gradient centrifugation and then cryopreserved in the vapor phase of liquid nitrogen. Analytical flow cytometry was used to check the purity and quantity of each magnetically sorted T cell population. Genomic DNA was isolated from every sorted fraction and measured by UV absorbance on a Nanodrop 2000c. Summary of the overall study and its limitations: Sampling was restricted to blood, and TCR repertoires in tissue are likely to differ from TCR repertoires in blood. Even with the large sequencing depth, rarefaction of the sorted-subset datasets indicated that sequencing was incomplete. Larger estimated clonotype richness was generally found for naive subsets than for memory subsets. The genetic and exposure-history diversity represented was limited by the small number of donors. Pairwise subsampling indicated that sequencing depth was expected to affect the degree of clonotype sharing among donors. Clonotypes shared by all four sorted-subset donors showed higher generation probabilities than non-shared clonotypes. About 5% of naive CD4, 3% to 4% of naive CD8, 2.3% of memory CD4, and 0.4% of memory CD8 clonotypes were shared across a few donors.

This clonotype originated in a man younger than 40 in good health. Specimen: naive CD4+ T cells sorted from blood. The intended sense of this specimen's cell subset or site label: CD45RA+ positively selected.

The CDR3 protein sequence reads: CASSRDRRETQYF. The DNA sequence reads TGTGCCAGCAGCCGGGACAGGCGAGAGACCCAGTACTTC. The rearranged chain carries TRBV14 and TRBJ2-5, with 8 central nucleotides matching TRBD1. In the germline V gene, CDR1 corresponds to SGHDN and CDR2 to FVKESK. Trimmed from V: 4 bases; trimmed from J: 4 bases; junction bases lacking a gene match: 2. Spanning cysteine to phenylalanine, the CDR3 consists of 13 amino acids. CDR3 DNA only is kept here, 39 bases in frame from base 1.